The T cell receptor (beta chain) described here comes from a study of blood T cell repertoires in COVID-19. Whole-study context: Sites across the United States, Italy and Spain contributed samples from acute and convalescent COVID-19. PBMCs, B-cell-depleted T cells, or T cells were the source of the cDNA or gDNA that made up the material.

V shed 4 bases and J shed 3 bases, with 19 bases lying between them. The CDR3 runs to 17 residues. CDR1 SGHNT and CDR2 YYREEE come from the germline V gene (reference sequence). How the authors handled the data: The authors estimated nucleated cell counts from reference gene primer amplification. Clones were read by immunoSEQ multiplex PCR, and TCRdb kept only the in-frame ones, dropping some. V and J calls and clone size follow that table, whereas D and trimming were derived from the DNA. The sample lists roughly 95,000 clones, less than 85% occurring once. The sequencing sample was made of peripheral blood. The sequence was collected from a human donor in a cohort sampled during active COVID-19. This sequence joins TRBV5-4 and TRBJ1-4, with D tentatively TRBD1 (5 bases). The CDR3 loop is CASSNEGGAASNEKLFF. The CDR3 bases are TGTGCCAGCAGCAATGAGGGCGGGGCTGCGTCTAATGAAAAACTGTTTTTT.